The entry below gives a single T cell receptor beta chain sequence along with its context. Authors' methods: Reference gene primer amplification gave estimated nucleated cell counts. Here immunoSEQ multiplex PCR was the method, and the copy in TCRdb shows in-frame clones only, minus some. V and J calls and clone size are given by that table; D and trimming were obtained from the DNA. The sample holds around 100,000 clones, approximately 89% seen once. The sample originates from a study of blood T cell repertoires in COVID-19. Whole-study context: Acute and convalescent COVID-19 samples came from the United States, Italy and Spain. Nucleic acid was either cDNA or gDNA, and it came from T cells, B-cell-depleted T cells, or PBMCs.

Sequenced: peripheral blood. The receptor comes from a man in his forties or fifties with acute or convalescent COVID-19.

In DNA, the CDR3 is TGTGCCAGTAGATCGAATGGACAGGGGACCTATGGCTACACCTTC. It translates to CASRSNGQGTYGYTF. The chain recombines TRBV19 with TRBJ1-2; 9 nucleotides match TRBD1. The V and J ends lost 6 bases and 4 bases, in that order; junction bases with no gene match: 9. The germline gives CDR1 LNHDA, CDR2 SQIVND (reference sequence). This CDR3 spans 15 amino acids.